These 22 T cell receptor beta chains were all obtained from the same sample, sequenced in a study of CD8 T cells in ankylosing spondylitis listed by TCRdb under 2017. What the work shows at the level of the full study, not this receptor alone: A TCR beta motif of roughly 8 highly homologous amino acid variants appeared characteristic of blood from ankylosing spondylitis patients.

These receptors have no known antigen. Library creation used 5' RACE. Sequencing used an Illumina HiSeq 2500. TCRdb's own reprocessing of the public reads used fastp at Q25 and MiXCR and kept productive beta chains. A single entry per CDR3 protein holds the most common genes and DNA from its merged rows. The sample table shows some 800,000 distinct CDR3 sequences, and about 12% are seen once. The ten largest clones represent under 0.6% of the sample. The sequencing input was blood, either unsorted or a sorted T cell fraction (not recorded which). The receptors come from a male donor with ankylosing spondylitis.

This clonotype was counted ten times or more. The rearrangement uses TRBV12-3 or TRBV12-4 and TRBJ2-5, with no clear D. V shed 4 bases and J shed 5 bases, with 11 bases lying between them. The CDR3 contains 13 residues. The CDR3 bases are TGTGCCAGCAGTTCCTTTAGGCGGGAGACCCAGTACTTC. This sequence encodes CASSSFRRETQYF.

This clonotype was found a few times. The CDR3 is CATSDYRQLKPQHF. The CDR3, as DNA: TGTGCCACCAGTGATTACCGACAACTGAAGCCCCAGCATTTT. The chain uses TRBV24-1 and TRBJ1-5; D not certain. From germline, CDR1 is KGHDR and CDR2 SFDVKD. V dropped 2 bases and J dropped 8 bases, with 12 bases sitting between them. The CDR3 consists of 14 residues.

This clonotype was counted between two and nine times. This chain links TRBV7-2 with TRBJ1-2; possible D gene TRBD1, 6 bases. Germline loops: CDR1 SGHTA, CDR2 FQGNSA. The CDR3 loop spans 15 amino acids. Trimming removed 5 bases at V and 10 bases at J, with 23 bases between. CDR3 nucleotide sequence: TGTGCCAGCAGCCCTCAGGGGAGGGTGTCCGGCAACTACACCTTC. This codes for CASSPQGRVSGNYTF. Filled out from reference TRBV7-2 and TRBJ1-2, the complete variable domain reads GAGVSQSPSNKVTEKGKDVELRCDPISGHTALYWYRQSLGQGLEFLIYFQGNSAPDKSGLPSDRFSAERTGGSVSTLTIQRTQQEDSAVYLCASSPQGRVSGNYTFGSGTRLTVV.

This sequence joins TRBV20-1 and TRBJ1-6; TRBD1 might be the D (5 bases). Trimming took off 0 bases at V and 7 bases at J, with 22 bases between the two ends. The CDR3 covers 18 residues. Germline values: CDR1 DFQATT, CDR2 SNEGSKA (reference sequence). DNA for the CDR3: TGCAGTGCTAGAGACCATAAAAATCGGGGGAGGTACAATTCACCCCTCCACTTT. Protein sequence: CSARDHKNRGRYNSPLHF.

This clonotype was seen more than once but under ten times. V usage is TRBV24-1 and J usage is TRBJ2-3; 8 nucleotides line up with TRBD2. The V gene's germline CDR1 is KGHDR and CDR2 SFDVKD. The ends lost 7 bases at V and 3 bases at J; junction bases unmatched: 8. This CDR3 has 15 amino acids. CDR3 loop: CATRFFTSGTDTQYF. The CDR3 DNA sequence: TGTGCCACCAGGTTTTTCACTAGCGGAACAGATACGCAGTATTTT.

The chain employs TRBV20-1 and TRBJ2-3, with D perhaps given as TRBD1 or TRBD2 (5 bases each). The length of the CDR3 is 14 residues. Trimming removed 6 bases at V and 4 bases at J, with 17 bases between. Germline V gene sequence: CDR1 DFQATT, CDR2 SNEGSKA (reference sequence). CDR3 nucleotides: TGCAGTGCAAGACCGGGACCTACTCCAGATACGCAGTATTTT. Its protein is CSARPGPTPDTQYF.

This chain uses TRBV6-2 or TRBV6-3 with TRBJ2-5; 8 bases line up with TRBD1. Germline trimming cut 6 bases from V and 4 bases from J; bases unmatched to any gene: 4. The CDR3 has 13 amino acids. Germline V CDR1 and CDR2: MNHEY, SVGEGT. CDR3 residues: CASRWTGRETQYF. DNA for the CDR3: TGTGCCAGCAGATGGACAGGGAGAGAGACCCAGTACTTC.

This clonotype was picked up a small number of times. The CDR3 reads CASSVVGAVNSPLHF. As DNA, the CDR3 is TGTGCCAGCAGCGTAGTGGGGGCGGTTAATTCACCCCTCCACTTT. This sequence joins TRBV9 and TRBJ1-6; D is possibly TRBD1 (6 bases). V was shortened by 0 bases and J by 6 bases, with 10 bases between the two germline ends. The germline gives CDR1 SGDLS, CDR2 YYNGEE. CDR3 size: 15 residues.

The rearrangement uses TRBV5-1 and TRBJ2-1; 8 bases map to TRBD2. V was pared by 1 base and J by 7 bases, with 13 bases of the junction left unmatched. Per germline, CDR1 SGHRS and CDR2 YFSETQ. This CDR3 spans 17 amino acids. The CDR3 sequence is CASSLSAGGVSMNEQFF. DNA of the CDR3: TGCGCCAGCAGCTTGTCTGCCGGGGGGGTTTCCATGAATGAGCAGTTCTTC.

This clonotype came up a few times. The J gene is TRBJ1-2, the V gene TRBV7-2; 7 bases align to TRBD1. CDR3 length: 13 residues. Germline V gene sequence: CDR1 SGHTA, CDR2 FQGNSA. V lost 4 bases, J lost 8 bases, and 7 bases stayed unmatched. The CDR3 reads CASSSTGVQGYTF. CDR3 sequence (DNA): TGTGCCAGCAGCTCCACAGGGGTACAAGGCTACACCTTC.

This clonotype appeared a few times. V and J are TRBV18 and TRBJ2-2, with D perhaps assigned TRBD1 or TRBD2 (5 bases each). The CDR3 spans 15 residues. The V end lost 2 bases, the J end lost 3 bases, and 10 bases lay between the germline ends. Germline lookup yields CDR1 KGHSH and CDR2 LQKENI. The CDR3 coding sequence is TGTGCCAGCTCACCAACTGGGACCTACACCGGGGAGCTGTTTTTT. Protein: CASSPTGTYTGELFF.

This sequence joins TRBV15 and TRBJ2-2; D unresolved. This CDR3 spans 17 amino acids. Germline-derived CDR1 and CDR2 are LNHNV and YYDKDF (reference sequence). Between the trimmed V and J ends, which lost 0 bases and 2 bases, there was a span of 13 bases. The CDR3 loop reads CATSRDISSGNTGELFF. CDR3 bases: TGTGCCACCAGCAGAGATATTAGTTCAGGAAACACCGGGGAGCTGTTTTTT.

This clonotype was recorded a few times. The chain is built from TRBV12-3 or TRBV12-4 and TRBJ2-7; D is ambiguous. The CDR3 runs to 13 residues. V was pared by 4 bases and J by 8 bases, with 15 bases between. The CDR3 here is CASSSSTATKQYF. Written as DNA, the CDR3 is TGTGCCAGCAGTTCCTCGACTGCTACGAAGCAGTACTTC.

This clonotype came up a few times. This chain connects TRBV20-1 to TRBJ1-1, with unresolved D. The CDR3 length is 12 residues. Germline loops: CDR1 DFQATT, CDR2 SNEGSKA (reference sequence). Trimming left V 7 bases short and J 7 bases short, with 16 bases between. The CDR3, as DNA: TGCAGTGTTTCGTATGCATCGGGTGAAGCTTTCTTT. This gives the protein CSVSYASGEAFF.

This clonotype was recorded a few times. V and J are TRBV20-1 and TRBJ1-3, with D hard to call. The germline CDR1 and CDR2 sequences are DFQATT and SNEGSKA (reference sequence). This CDR3 has 13 amino acids. Trimming removed 3 bases at V and 0 bases at J, with 6 bases between. CDR3 loop: CSARGYSGNTIYF. The DNA of the CDR3 is TGCAGTGCTAGGGGGTACTCTGGAAACACCATATATTTT.

This clonotype has a handful of counts. The chain uses TRBV19 and TRBJ1-6; D might be TRBD1 (5 bases). The CDR3 runs 15 residues. In germline, CDR1 is LNHDA, CDR2 SQIVND (reference sequence). Trimming stripped 3 bases from V and 7 bases from J, with 13 bases between. The CDR3 spells CASSIMGGLNSPLHF. The CDR3 DNA reads as TGTGCCAGTAGTATCATGGGGGGTTTGAATTCACCCCTCCACTTT.

This chain connects TRBV25-1 to TRBJ2-1, with D perhaps matching TRBD2 (5 bases). The CDR3 runs 12 residues. The ends were cut back, 4 bases at V and 14 bases at J, with 15 bases in the middle. The V gene's germline CDR1 is MGHDK and CDR2 SYGVNS. This CDR3 reads CASSASGMGKFF. CDR3 DNA sequence: TGTGCCAGCAGTGCTTCGGGGATGGGGAAGTTCTTC.

This chain uses TRBV6-5 with TRBJ1-3; no reliable D call. V lost 2 bases, J lost 0 bases, and 17 bases lay in between. Germline V gives CDR1 MNHEY, CDR2 SVGAGI. This CDR3 comprises 18 residues. CDR3 coding DNA: TGTGCCAGCAGTTACCAGTACACCGGAGGAGGCTCTGGAAACACCATATATTTT. It specifies CASSYQYTGGGSGNTIYF.

Details on this clonotype: One end of the junction is discordant with germline, which a read error may explain. The chain's CDR3 is CSVVFGGGRTDTRYF. DNA for the CDR3: TGCAGCGTTGTATTCGGGGGAGGGCGCACAGATACGCGGTATTTT. The chain carries TRBV29-1 and TRBJ2-3, with TRBD2 matching 7 bases. This CDR3 region has 15 residues. Germline-derived CDR1 and CDR2 are SQVTM and ANQGSEA.

This clonotype has a handful of counts. The V gene is TRBV15, the J gene TRBJ1-1; TRBD1 aligns across 7 bases. The CDR3 has 15 amino acids. V lost 0 bases to trimming and J lost 7 bases; unmatched junction nucleotides: 8. Germline-derived CDR1 and CDR2 are LNHNV and YYDKDF (reference sequence). The CDR3 DNA reads TGTGCCACCAGCAGAGATGGGCGTACAGGGGTTGAAGCTTTCTTT. This translates into CATSRDGRTGVEAFF. Full variable domain (outside the CDR3, taken from reference TRBV15 and TRBJ1-1): DAMVIQNPRYQVTQFGKPVTLSCSQTLNHNVMYWYQQKSSQAPKLLFHYYDKDFNNEADTPDNFQSRRPNTSFCFLDIRSPGLGDTAMYLCATSRDGRTGVEAFFGQGTRLTVV.

This chain uses TRBV5-6 with TRBJ1-1; no firm D call. V gave up 0 bases and J gave up 4 bases, with 10 bases separating them. The germline V gene encodes CDR1 SGHDT and CDR2 YYEEEE. The CDR3 has 14 residues. DNA of the CDR3: TGTGCCAGCAGCTTGGTATCGTCGGGCACTGAAGCTTTCTTT. Translated, it gives CASSLVSSGTEAFF.

This clonotype was seen a few times. V gene TRBV18 combines with J gene TRBJ2-3; the D gene could be TRBD1 or TRBD2 (6 bases each). This CDR3 contains 18 residues. Germline lookup yields CDR1 KGHSH and CDR2 LQKENI. Between the trimmed V and J ends, which lost 1 base and 5 bases, there was a span of 22 bases. CDR3 nucleotides: TGTGCCAGCTCACCACTAGCCCAGGGTCGGGGGCGAGAAGATACGCAGTATTTT. This gives the protein CASSPLAQGRGREDTQYF.